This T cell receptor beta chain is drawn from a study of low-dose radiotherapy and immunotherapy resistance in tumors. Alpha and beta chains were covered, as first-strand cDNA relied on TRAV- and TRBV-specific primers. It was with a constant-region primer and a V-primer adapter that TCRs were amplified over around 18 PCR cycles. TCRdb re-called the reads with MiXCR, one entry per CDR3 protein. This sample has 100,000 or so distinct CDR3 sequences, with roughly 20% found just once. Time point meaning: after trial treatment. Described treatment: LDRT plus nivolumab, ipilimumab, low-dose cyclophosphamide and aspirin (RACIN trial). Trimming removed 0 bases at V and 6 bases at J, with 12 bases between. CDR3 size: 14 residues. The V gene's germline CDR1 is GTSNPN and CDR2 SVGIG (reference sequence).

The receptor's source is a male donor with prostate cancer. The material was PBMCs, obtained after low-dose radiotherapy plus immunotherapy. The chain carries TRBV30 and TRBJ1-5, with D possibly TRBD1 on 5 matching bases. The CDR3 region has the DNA TGTGCCTGGAGTGTACGCCTGGACATTCAGCCCCAGCATTTT. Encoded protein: CAWSVRLDIQPQHF.